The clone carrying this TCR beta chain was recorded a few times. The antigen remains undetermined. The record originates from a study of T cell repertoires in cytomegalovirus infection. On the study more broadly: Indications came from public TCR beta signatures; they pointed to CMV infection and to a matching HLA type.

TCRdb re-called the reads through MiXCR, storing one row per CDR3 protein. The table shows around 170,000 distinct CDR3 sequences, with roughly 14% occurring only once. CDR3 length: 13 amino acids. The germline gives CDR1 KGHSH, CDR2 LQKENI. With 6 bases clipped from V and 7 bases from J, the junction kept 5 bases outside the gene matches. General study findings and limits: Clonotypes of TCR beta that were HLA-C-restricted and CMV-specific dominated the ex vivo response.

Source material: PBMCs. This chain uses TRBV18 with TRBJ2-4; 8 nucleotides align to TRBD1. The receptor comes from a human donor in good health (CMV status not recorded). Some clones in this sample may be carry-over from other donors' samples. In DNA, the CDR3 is TGTGCCAGCTCCCCCGGGACAGGCAACATTCAGTACTTC. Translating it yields CASSPGTGNIQYF.